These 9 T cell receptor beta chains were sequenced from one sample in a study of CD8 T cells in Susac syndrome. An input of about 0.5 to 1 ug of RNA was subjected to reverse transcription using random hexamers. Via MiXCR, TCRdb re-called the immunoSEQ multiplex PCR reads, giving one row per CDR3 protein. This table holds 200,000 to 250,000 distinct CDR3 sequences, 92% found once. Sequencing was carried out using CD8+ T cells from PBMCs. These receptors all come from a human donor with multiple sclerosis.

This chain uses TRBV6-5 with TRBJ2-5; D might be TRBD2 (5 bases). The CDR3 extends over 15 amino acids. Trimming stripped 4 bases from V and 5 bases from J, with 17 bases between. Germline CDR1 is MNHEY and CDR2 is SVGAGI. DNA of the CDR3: TGTGCCAGCAGTTTTTCGGCTAGCCTCGGGGAGACCCAGTACTTC. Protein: CASSFSASLGETQYF.

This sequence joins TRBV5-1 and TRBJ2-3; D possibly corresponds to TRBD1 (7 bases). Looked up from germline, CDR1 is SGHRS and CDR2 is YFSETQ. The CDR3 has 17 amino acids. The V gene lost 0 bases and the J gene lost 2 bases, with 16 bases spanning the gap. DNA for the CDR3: TGCGCCAGCAGCTTGGACCTCAGGGGGGCGACCACAGATACGCAGTATTTT. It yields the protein CASSLDLRGATTDTQYF.

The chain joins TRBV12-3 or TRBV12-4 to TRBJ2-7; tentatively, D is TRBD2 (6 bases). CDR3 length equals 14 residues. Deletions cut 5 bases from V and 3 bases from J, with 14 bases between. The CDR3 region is CASSPAGWGYEQYF. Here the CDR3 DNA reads TGTGCCAGCAGTCCTGCGGGGTGGGGCTACGAGCAGTACTTC.

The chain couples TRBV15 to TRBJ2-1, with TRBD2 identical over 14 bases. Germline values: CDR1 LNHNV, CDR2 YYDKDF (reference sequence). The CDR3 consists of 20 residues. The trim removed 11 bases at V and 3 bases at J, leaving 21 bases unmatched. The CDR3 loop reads CAASFARLAGGPSVYNEQFF. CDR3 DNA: TGTGCCGCTTCCTTCGCCCGACTAGCGGGAGGGCCGAGTGTCTACAATGAGCAGTTCTTC.

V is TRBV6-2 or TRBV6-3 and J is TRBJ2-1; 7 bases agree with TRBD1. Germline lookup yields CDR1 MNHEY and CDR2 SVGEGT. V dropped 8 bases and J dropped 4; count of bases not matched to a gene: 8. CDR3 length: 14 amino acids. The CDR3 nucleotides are TGTGCCAGCGGCGACAGGGCTCTTTACAATGAGCAGTTCTTC. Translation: CASGDRALYNEQFF.

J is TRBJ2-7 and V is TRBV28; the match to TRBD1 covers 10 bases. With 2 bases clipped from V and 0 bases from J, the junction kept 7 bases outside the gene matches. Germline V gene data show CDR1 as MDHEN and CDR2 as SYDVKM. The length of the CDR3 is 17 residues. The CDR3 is CASSLGADRGISYEQYF. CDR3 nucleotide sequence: TGTGCCAGCAGTTTAGGGGCGGACAGGGGGATCTCCTACGAGCAGTACTTC.

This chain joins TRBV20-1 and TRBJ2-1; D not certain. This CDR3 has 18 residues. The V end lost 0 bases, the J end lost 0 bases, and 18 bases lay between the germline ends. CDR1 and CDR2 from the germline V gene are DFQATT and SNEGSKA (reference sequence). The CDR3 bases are TGCAGTGCTAGAGATCCCCTCTTCGCCTTGAGCTCCTACAATGAGCAGTTCTTC. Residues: CSARDPLFALSSYNEQFF.

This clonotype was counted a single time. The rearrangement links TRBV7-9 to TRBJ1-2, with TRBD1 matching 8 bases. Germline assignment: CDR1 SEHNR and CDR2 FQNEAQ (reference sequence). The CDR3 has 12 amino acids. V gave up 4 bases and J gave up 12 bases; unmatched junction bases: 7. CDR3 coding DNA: TGTGCCAGCAGCTCCTGGACAGGGTCGGACACCTTC. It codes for CASSSWTGSDTF.

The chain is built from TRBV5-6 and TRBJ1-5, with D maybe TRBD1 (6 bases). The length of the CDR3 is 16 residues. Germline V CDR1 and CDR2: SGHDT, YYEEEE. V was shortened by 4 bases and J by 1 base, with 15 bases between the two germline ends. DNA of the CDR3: TGTGCCAGCAGCCTTTTCGTCGGACAGAGCAATCAGCCCCAGCATTTT. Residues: CASSLFVGQSNQPQHF.